These 2 T cell receptor beta chains share one sample of origin, sequenced in a study of blood T cell repertoires in COVID-19. The method was immunoSEQ multiplex PCR; TCRdb's version includes in-frame clones alone and lacks a portion of them. Counted here are approximately 260,000 clones, about 87% occurring once; the ten biggest clones make up 10% to 13%. The sequenced sample was peripheral blood. The receptor source for this set is a woman aged 70-85 years with COVID-19, enrolled during active disease.

The chain carries TRBV15 and TRBJ1-6, with a weak D call TRBD1 (5 bases). Germline V gene sequence: CDR1 LNHNV, CDR2 YYDKDF (reference sequence). V was shortened by 4 bases and J by 9 bases, with 22 bases between the two germline ends. This CDR3 is built from 17 residues. The CDR3 DNA reads TGTGCCACCAGCATTAGCCACCGGAGACAGTTCAGTTCACCCCTCCACTTT. Amino acid sequence: CATSISHRRQFSSPLHF.

The chain couples TRBV5-4 to TRBJ2-2; 7 nucleotides match TRBD1. In germline, CDR1 is SGHNT, CDR2 YYREEE (reference sequence). V dropped 4 bases and J dropped 3; count of bases not matched to a gene: 3. The CDR3 covers 14 residues. CDR3 residues: CASSRTGDTGELFF. The CDR3 coding sequence is TGTGCCAGCAGCCGTACAGGGGACACCGGGGAGCTGTTTTTT.